The T cell receptor beta chain described here comes from a study of patients and donors after allogeneic stem cell transplantation. Germline V lookup: CDR1 SGHDT, CDR2 YYEEEE. V shed 2 bases and J shed 6 bases, with 16 bases lying between them. CDR3 size: 15 residues. TCRdb analysed the RT-PCR reads with MiXCR anew, one entry per CDR3 protein. The sample consists of about 960,000 distinct CDR3 sequences, under 20% of them appearing once. The sample consisted of blood, either unsorted or a sorted T cell fraction (not recorded which). This receptor was obtained from a human donor who was either an allogeneic HSCT recipient or a stem cell or donor lymphocyte infusion donor (not recorded which). It is not recorded whose cells these are; they may come from a transplant donor. The rearrangement links TRBV5-6 to TRBJ2-3, with no clear D. The CDR3 sequence: CASSFRTPGSDTQYF. The CDR3 DNA is TGTGCCAGCAGCTTCCGGACCCCCGGAAGTGATACGCAGTATTTT. Based on the CDR3 plus reference TRBV5-6 and TRBJ2-3, the full variable domain is DAGVTQSPTHLIKTRGQQVTLRCSPKSGHDTVSWYQQALGQGPQFIFQYYEEEERQRGNFPDRFSGHQFPNYSSELNVNALLLGDSALYLCASSFRTPGSDTQYFGPGTRLTVL.